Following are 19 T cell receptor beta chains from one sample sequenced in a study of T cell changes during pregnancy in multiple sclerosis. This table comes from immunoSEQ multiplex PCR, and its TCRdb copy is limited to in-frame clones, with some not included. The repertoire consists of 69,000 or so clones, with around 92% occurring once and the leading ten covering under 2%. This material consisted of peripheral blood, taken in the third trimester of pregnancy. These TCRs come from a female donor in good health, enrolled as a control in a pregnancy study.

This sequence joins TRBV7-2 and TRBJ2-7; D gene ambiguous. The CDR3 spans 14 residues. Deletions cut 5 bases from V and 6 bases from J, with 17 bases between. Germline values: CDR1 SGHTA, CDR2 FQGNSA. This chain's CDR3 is CASSPRSAILEQYF. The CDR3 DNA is TGTGCCAGCAGCCCCCGGTCTGCAATCCTCGAGCAGTACTTC.

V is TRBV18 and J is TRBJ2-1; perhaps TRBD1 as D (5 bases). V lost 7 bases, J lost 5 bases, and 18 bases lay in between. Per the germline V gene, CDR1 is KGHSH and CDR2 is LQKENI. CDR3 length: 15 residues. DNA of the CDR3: TGTGCCAGCTGTTCACGGGCAGGGTTACACAATGAGCAGTTCTTC. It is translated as CASCSRAGLHNEQFF. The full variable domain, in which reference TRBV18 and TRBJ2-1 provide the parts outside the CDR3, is NAGVMQNPRHLVRRRGQEARLRCSPMKGHSHVYWYRQLPEEGLKFMVYLQKENIIDESGMPKERFSAEFPKEGPSILRIQQVVRGDSAAYFCASCSRAGLHNEQFFGPGTRLTVL.

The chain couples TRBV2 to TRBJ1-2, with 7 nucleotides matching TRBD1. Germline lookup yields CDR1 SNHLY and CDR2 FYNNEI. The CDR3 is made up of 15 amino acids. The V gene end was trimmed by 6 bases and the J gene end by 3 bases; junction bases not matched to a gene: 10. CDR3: CASRVQGNGDYGYTF. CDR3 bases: TGTGCCAGCAGGGTACAGGGGAACGGAGACTATGGCTACACCTTC.

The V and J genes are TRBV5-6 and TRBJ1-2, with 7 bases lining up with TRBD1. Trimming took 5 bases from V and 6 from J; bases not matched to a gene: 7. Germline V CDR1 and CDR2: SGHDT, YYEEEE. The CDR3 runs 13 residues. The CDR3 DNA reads TGTGCCAGCAGTTTGACAGGGAGCCATGGCTACACCTTC. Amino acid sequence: CASSLTGSHGYTF.

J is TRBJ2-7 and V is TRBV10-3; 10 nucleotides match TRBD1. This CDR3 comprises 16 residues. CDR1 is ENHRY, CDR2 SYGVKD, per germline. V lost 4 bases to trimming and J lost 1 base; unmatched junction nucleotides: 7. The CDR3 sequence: CAISGPRDRGSYEQYF. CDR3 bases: TGTGCCATCAGTGGGCCCCGGGACAGGGGTTCCTACGAGCAGTACTTC.

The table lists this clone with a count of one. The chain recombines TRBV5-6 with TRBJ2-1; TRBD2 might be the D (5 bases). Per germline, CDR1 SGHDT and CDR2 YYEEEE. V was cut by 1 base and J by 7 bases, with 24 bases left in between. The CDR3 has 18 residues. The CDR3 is CASSLPSLGLFRKNEQFF. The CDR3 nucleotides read TGTGCCAGCAGCTTGCCTAGCCTCGGGTTATTTCGTAAGAATGAGCAGTTCTTC.

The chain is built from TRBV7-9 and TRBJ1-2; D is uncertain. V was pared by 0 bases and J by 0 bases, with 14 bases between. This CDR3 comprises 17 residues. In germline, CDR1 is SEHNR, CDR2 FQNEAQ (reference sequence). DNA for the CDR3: TGTGCCAGCAGCTTAGCCTCGACTCTCCAAGCTAACTATGGCTACACCTTC. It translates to CASSLASTLQANYGYTF.

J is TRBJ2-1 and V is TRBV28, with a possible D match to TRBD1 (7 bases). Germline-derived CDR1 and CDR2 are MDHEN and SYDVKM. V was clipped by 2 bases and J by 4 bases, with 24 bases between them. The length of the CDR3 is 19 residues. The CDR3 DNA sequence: TGTGCCAGCAGTTTAGTGCGGAGAGGGGCAGGGGGAGGATACAATGAGCAGTTCTTC. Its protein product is CASSLVRRGAGGGYNEQFF.

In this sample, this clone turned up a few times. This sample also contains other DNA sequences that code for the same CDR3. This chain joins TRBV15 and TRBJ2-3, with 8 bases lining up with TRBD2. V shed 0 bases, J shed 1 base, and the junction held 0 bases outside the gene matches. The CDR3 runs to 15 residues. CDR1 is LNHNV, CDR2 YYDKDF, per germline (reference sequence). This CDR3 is CATSREAGGTDTQYF. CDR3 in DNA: TGTGCCACCAGCAGAGAAGCGGGGGGCACAGATACGCAGTATTTT. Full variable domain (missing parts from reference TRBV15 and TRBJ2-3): DAMVIQNPRYQVTQFGKPVTLSCSQTLNHNVMYWYQQKSSQAPKLLFHYYDKDFNNEADTPDNFQSRRPNTSFCFLDIRSPGLGDTAMYLCATSREAGGTDTQYFGPGTRLTVL.

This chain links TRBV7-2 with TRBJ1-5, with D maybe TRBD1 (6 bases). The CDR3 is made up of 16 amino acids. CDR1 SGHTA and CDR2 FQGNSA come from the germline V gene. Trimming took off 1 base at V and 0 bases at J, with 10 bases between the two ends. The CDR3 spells CASSLEGTNSNQPQHF. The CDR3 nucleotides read TGTGCCAGCAGCTTAGAAGGGACAAATAGCAATCAGCCCCAGCATTTT.

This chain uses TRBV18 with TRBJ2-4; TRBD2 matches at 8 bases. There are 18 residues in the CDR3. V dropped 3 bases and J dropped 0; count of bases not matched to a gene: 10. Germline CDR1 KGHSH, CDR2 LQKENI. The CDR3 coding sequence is TGTGCCAGCTCACCCTCTCCCGGGGGGGGATTAGCCAAAAACATTCAGTACTTC. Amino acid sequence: CASSPSPGGGLAKNIQYF.

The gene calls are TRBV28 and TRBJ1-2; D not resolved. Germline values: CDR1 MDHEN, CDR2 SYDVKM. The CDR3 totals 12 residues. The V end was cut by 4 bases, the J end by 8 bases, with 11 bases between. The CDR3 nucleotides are TGTGCCAGCAGTTCGGCGTTCGGGGGCTACACCTTC. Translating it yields CASSSAFGGYTF.

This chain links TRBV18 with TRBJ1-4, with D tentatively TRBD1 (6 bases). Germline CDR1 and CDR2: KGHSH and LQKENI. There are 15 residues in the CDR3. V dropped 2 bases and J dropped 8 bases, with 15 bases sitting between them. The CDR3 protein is CASSPALEDSEKLFF. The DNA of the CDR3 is TGTGCCAGCTCACCAGCTCTCGAGGACAGCGAAAAACTGTTTTTT.

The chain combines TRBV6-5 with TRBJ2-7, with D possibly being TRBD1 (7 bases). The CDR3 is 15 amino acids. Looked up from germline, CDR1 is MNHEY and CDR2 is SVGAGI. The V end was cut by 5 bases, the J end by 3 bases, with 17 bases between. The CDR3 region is CASSVQGGVDYEQYF. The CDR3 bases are TGTGCCAGCAGTGTCCAGGGGGGAGTCGACTACGAGCAGTACTTC.

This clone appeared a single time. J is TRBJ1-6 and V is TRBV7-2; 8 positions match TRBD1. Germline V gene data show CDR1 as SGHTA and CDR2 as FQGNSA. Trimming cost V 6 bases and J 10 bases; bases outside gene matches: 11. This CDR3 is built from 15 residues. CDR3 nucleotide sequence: TGTGCCAGCAGGGACGACAGGGGTGTGGGCTCACCCCTCCACTTT. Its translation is CASRDDRGVGSPLHF.

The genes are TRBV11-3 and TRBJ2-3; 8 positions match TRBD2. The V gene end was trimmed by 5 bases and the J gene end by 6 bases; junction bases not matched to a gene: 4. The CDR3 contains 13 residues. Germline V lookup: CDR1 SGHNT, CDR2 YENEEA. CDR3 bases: TGTGCCAGCAGCCCCGGGACTAGGGATACGCAGTATTTT. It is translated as CASSPGTRDTQYF.

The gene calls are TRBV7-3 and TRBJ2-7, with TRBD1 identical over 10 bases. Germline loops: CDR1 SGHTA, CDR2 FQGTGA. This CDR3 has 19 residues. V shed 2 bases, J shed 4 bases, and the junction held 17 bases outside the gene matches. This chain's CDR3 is CASSLYPTTIGTGAYEQYF. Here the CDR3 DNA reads TGTGCCAGCAGCTTATATCCTACGACGATAGGGACAGGGGCATACGAGCAGTACTTC.

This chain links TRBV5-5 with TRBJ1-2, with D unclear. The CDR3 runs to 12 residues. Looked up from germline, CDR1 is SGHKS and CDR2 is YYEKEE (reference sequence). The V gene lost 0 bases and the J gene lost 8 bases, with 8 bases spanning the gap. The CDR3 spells CASSLGSAGYTF. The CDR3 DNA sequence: TGTGCCAGCAGCTTGGGGTCCGCGGGCTACACCTTC.

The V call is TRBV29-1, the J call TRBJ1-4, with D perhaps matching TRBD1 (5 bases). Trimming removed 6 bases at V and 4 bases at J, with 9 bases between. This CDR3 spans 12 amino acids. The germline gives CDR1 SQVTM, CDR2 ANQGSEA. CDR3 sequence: CSVSGVNEKLFF. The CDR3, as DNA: TGCAGCGTGTCGGGGGTTAATGAAAAACTGTTTTTT.